This T cell receptor (beta chain) was retrieved from a study of blood T cells in healthy people across ages. Germline V gene lookup returns CDR1 KGHDR and CDR2 SFDVKD. Trimming removed 4 bases from V and 4 bases from J; junction bases left unmatched: 3. The CDR3 runs to 14 residues. Alongside a J-beta primer mix, a sample-barcoded 5' primer served in a second PCR lasting roughly 7 to 12 cycles. A single record per CDR3 protein comes from TCRdb applying MiXCR to the 5' RACE reads. The sample has some 880,000 distinct CDR3 sequences; around 36% are singletons. Total RNA amounts of at least 6 micrograms were extracted per sample.

This clonotype was obtained from a man in his late teens or twenties in good health. Sequenced material: blood. V usage is TRBV24-1 and J usage is TRBJ1-5; TRBD1 aligns across 7 bases. CDR3 sequence reads: CATSEGTANQPQHF. The CDR3 bases are TGTGCCACCAGTGAGGGGACAGCAAATCAGCCCCAGCATTTT.